This T cell receptor beta chain was captured in a study of OX40 agonist ivuxolimab in advanced cancers. Study-wide context: Patients were treated with intravenous ivuxolimab, dosed at 0.01 to 10 mg/kg and infused every 2 weeks. Participants averaged 60 years of age (range 23 to 79) and were roughly 80% male. There were three patients with partial responses, one having hepatocellular carcinoma and two cutaneous melanoma.

Some clones are missing from TCRdb's copy, which holds only in-frame ones; the method was immunoSEQ multiplex PCR. The sample yields about 19,000 clones, approximately 77% seen once. Blood sampling was done at baseline, cycle 4 day 1, and cycle 7 day 1. The source was CD4+ or CD8+ T cells sorted from blood, collected in a trial of the OX40 agonist ivuxolimab. This TCR derives from an adult with an advanced solid tumor such as melanoma, head and neck, liver or kidney cancer.

The CDR3 spells CASSQTGHVDLTQYF. DNA of the CDR3: TGCGCCAGCAGCCAAACCGGACACGTCGACCTAACCCAGTACTTC. The J gene is TRBJ2-5, the V gene TRBV4-1, with a possible D match to TRBD1 (5 bases). This CDR3 spans 15 amino acids. CDR1 and CDR2 (germline): MGHRA, YSYEKL. Trimming removed 2 bases from V and 8 bases from J, with 18 bases in between.